These 15 T cell receptor beta chains were all obtained from the same sample, sequenced in a study of CD8 T cells in Susac syndrome. Reverse transcription used about 0.45 to 1 ug RNA and random hexamers. Each CDR3 protein is one row after TCRdb ran MiXCR on the immunoSEQ multiplex PCR reads. The table lists about 150,000 distinct CDR3 sequences, under 95% of them singletons. Sample: CD4+ T cells from PBMCs. The receptors come from a human donor with multiple sclerosis.

This chain uses TRBV9 with TRBJ2-1; TRBD1 is a possible D gene (6 bases). This CDR3 has 14 residues. CDR1 SGDLS and CDR2 YYNGEE come from the germline V gene. Deletions cut 3 bases from V and 4 bases from J, with 11 bases between. The CDR3 protein is CASSGGQRYNEQFF. Here the CDR3 DNA reads TGTGCCAGCAGCGGGGGACAACGATACAATGAGCAGTTCTTC.

This chain links TRBV7-9 with TRBJ2-2; 7 bases are shared with TRBD1. V shed 4 bases and J 1 base; nucleotides not matched to a gene: 3. Looked up from germline, CDR1 is SEHNR and CDR2 is FQNEAQ (reference sequence). This CDR3 region has 15 residues. CDR3 region: CASSSTGKNTGELFF. As DNA, the CDR3 is TGTGCCAGCAGCTCGACAGGGAAGAACACCGGGGAGCTGTTTTTT.

This clonotype was observed a handful of times. This chain uses TRBV13 with TRBJ1-1; D gene unclear. Germline V gives CDR1 PRHDT, CDR2 FYEKMQ (reference sequence). This CDR3 is built from 13 residues. Trimming left V 5 bases short and J 11 bases short, with 18 bases between. In nucleotides, the CDR3 is TGTGCCAGCAGCGCAACACCCAGGAGCGGCGCTTTCTTT. Translated: CASSATPRSGAFF.

The rearrangement joins TRBV20-1 to TRBJ1-5; perhaps TRBD1 as D (5 bases). The CDR3 has 13 amino acids. Per the germline V gene, CDR1 is DFQATT and CDR2 is SNEGSKA (reference sequence). V was clipped by 6 bases and J by 0 bases, with 9 bases between them. CDR3 coding DNA: TGCAGTGCCCGACAGTATAGCAATCAGCCCCAGCATTTT. It is translated as CSARQYSNQPQHF.

The rearrangement uses TRBV6-5 and TRBJ2-7; no clear D. CDR3 size: 14 residues. The germline V gene has CDR1 MNHEY and CDR2 SVGAGI. V shed 8 bases and J shed 1 base, with 15 bases lying between them. The CDR3 DNA reads TGTGCCAGCCTCAGAGGCGGACCGTCCTACGAGCAGTACTTC. Translated: CASLRGGPSYEQYF.

The chain joins TRBV12-3 or TRBV12-4 to TRBJ1-4; no clear D gene. This CDR3 spans 12 amino acids. V was clipped by 1 base and J by 10 bases, with 7 bases between them. The CDR3 region is CASSLGRGKLFF. CDR3 DNA sequence: TGTGCCAGCAGTTTAGGTCGGGGAAAACTGTTTTTT.

This sequence joins TRBV5-1 and TRBJ2-7; D unresolved. Trimming removed 3 bases at V and 7 bases at J, with 11 bases between. Per germline, CDR1 SGHRS and CDR2 YFSETQ. The CDR3 loop spans 12 amino acids. The CDR3 bases are TGCGCCAGCAGCTCGCTCGAGAGGGAGCAGTACTTC. Its protein product is CASSSLEREQYF.

The chain uses TRBV6-6 and TRBJ2-2; possible D gene TRBD2, 6 bases. Germline V CDR1 and CDR2: MNHNY, SVGAGI (reference sequence). V was shortened by 6 bases and J by 7 bases, with 15 bases between the two germline ends. The CDR3 covers 14 residues. This CDR3 is CASSRGVRHGELFF. The CDR3 DNA follows: TGTGCCAGCAGCCGCGGGGTGCGTCACGGGGAGCTGTTTTTT.

This clonotype was seen only once. This chain joins TRBV9 and TRBJ1-1; no firm D call. Trimming left V 2 bases short and J 1 base short, with 9 bases between. Per germline, CDR1 SGDLS and CDR2 YYNGEE. This CDR3 comprises 14 residues. This CDR3 is CASSVTPQNTEAFF. The CDR3 DNA follows: TGTGCCAGCAGCGTCACCCCGCAGAACACTGAAGCTTTCTTT.

The genes are TRBV10-2 and TRBJ1-2, with 8 bases fitting TRBD1. Germline trimming cut 7 bases from V and 0 bases from J; bases unmatched to any gene: 10. This CDR3 has 16 residues. CDR1 is WSHSY, CDR2 SAAADI, per germline. The CDR3 DNA reads as TGCGCCAGCACCAAGGACAGGGAGGGGGCTAACTATGGCTACACCTTC. It codes for CASTKDREGANYGYTF.

V and J are TRBV10-2 and TRBJ2-3; 9 nucleotides agree with TRBD2. Losses at the gene ends were 4 bases for V and 5 bases for J; bases not matched to a gene: 1. The germline gives CDR1 WSHSY, CDR2 SAAADI. This CDR3 region has 13 residues. Here the CDR3 DNA reads TGCGCCAGCAGTGGCGGGGGGGGAGATACGCAGTATTTT. As protein: CASSGGGGDTQYF.

This clonotype was detected only once. The V and J genes are TRBV4-1 and TRBJ2-7; TRBD2 is a possible D gene (5 bases). CDR3 length: 16 residues. CDR1 is MGHRA and CDR2 is YSYEKL in the germline V gene. Trimming cost V 0 bases and J 4 bases, with 16 bases left between them. The CDR3 loop is CASSQDPSRRDYEQYF. The CDR3 nucleotides read TGCGCCAGCAGCCAAGATCCTAGCCGAAGGGATTACGAGCAGTACTTC.

This clonotype was picked up one time. This rearrangement joins TRBV28 to TRBJ2-7, with 7 bases matching TRBD1. In germline, CDR1 is MDHEN, CDR2 SYDVKM. There are 17 residues in the CDR3. V lost 6 bases, J lost 0 bases, and 14 bases stayed unmatched. The DNA for the CDR3 is TGTGCCAGCAGCCCCGTTGGAGGACAGGCCAGCTCCTACGAGCAGTACTTC. It encodes CASSPVGGQASSYEQYF. Using reference TRBV28 and TRBJ2-7 for the parts outside the CDR3, the full variable domain is DVKVTQSSRYLVKRTGEKVFLECVQDMDHENMFWYRQDPGLGLRLIYFSYDVKMKEKGDIPEGYSVSREKKERFSLILESASTNQTSMYLCASSPVGGQASSYEQYFGPGTRLTVT.

Here the CDR3 DNA reads TGTGCCAGCAGTCTCCGGGACCGCGTGGAGCCCCAGCATTTT. It translates to CASSLRDRVEPQHF. V gene TRBV6-2 or TRBV6-3 combines with J gene TRBJ1-5; TRBD1 is a possible D gene (5 bases). V lost 5 bases to trimming and J lost 8 bases, with 16 bases between them. CDR1 and CDR2 from the germline V gene are MNHEY and SVGEGT. This CDR3 is 14 amino acids long.

The V and J genes are TRBV20-1 and TRBJ2-3, with D possibly being TRBD2 (6 bases). Germline CDR1 DFQATT, CDR2 SNEGSKA (reference sequence). Trimming removed 6 bases at V and 6 bases at J, with 22 bases between. There are 15 residues in the CDR3. The CDR3 region has the DNA TGCAGTGCCATAAGACTAGGCGATGTCCCCGATACGCAGTATTTT. Residues: CSAIRLGDVPDTQYF.